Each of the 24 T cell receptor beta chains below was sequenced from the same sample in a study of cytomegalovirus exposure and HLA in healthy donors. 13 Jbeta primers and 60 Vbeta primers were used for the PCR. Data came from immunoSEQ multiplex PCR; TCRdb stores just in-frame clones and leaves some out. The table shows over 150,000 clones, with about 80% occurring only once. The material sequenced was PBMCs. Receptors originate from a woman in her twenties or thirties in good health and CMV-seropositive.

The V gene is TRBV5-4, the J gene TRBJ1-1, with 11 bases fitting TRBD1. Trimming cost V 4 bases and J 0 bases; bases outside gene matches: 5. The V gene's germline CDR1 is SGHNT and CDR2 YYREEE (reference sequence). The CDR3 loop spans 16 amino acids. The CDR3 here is CASSRTGGSVNTEAFF. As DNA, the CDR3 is TGTGCCAGCAGCCGGACAGGGGGCTCTGTGAACACTGAAGCTTTCTTT.

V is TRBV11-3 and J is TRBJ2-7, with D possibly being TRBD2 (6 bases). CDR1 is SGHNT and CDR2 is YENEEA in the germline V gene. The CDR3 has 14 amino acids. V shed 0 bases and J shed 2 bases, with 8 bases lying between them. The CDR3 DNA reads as TGTGCCAGCAGCTTAGACGGGGGACCCTACGAGCAGTACTTC. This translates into CASSLDGGPYEQYF.

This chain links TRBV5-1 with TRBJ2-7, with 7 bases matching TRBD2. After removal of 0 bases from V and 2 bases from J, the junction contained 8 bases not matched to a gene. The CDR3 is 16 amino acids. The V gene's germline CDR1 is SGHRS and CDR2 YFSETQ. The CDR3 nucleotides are TGCGCCAGCAGCTTGGCCAGGGACTACCCCACCTACGAGCAGTACTTC. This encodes CASSLARDYPTYEQYF.

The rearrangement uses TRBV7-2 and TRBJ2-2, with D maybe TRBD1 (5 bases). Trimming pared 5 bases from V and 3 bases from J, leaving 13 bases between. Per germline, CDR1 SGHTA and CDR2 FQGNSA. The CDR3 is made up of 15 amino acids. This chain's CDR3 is CASSQVRQYTGELFF. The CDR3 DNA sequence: TGTGCCAGCAGCCAAGTCCGACAGTACACCGGGGAGCTGTTTTTT.

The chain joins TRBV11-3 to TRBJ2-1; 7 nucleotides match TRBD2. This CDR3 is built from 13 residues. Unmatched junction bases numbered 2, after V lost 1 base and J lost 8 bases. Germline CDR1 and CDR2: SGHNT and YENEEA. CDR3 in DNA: TGTGCCAGCAGCTTAGGGCGGGAGCATGAGCAGTTCTTC. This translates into CASSLGREHEQFF.

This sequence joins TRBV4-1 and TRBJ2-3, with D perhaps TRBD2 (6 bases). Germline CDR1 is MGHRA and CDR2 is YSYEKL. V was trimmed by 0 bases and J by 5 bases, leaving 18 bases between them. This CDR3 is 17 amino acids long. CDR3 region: CASSQDSVPLEGDTQYF. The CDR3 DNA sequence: TGCGCCAGCAGCCAAGACTCTGTGCCATTGGAGGGAGATACGCAGTATTTT.

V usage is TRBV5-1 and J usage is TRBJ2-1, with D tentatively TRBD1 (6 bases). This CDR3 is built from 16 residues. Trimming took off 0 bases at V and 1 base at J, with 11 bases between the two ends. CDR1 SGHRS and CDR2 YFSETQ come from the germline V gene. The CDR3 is CASSLAQGGSYNEQFF. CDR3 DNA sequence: TGCGCCAGCAGCTTGGCACAGGGTGGTTCCTACAATGAGCAGTTCTTC.

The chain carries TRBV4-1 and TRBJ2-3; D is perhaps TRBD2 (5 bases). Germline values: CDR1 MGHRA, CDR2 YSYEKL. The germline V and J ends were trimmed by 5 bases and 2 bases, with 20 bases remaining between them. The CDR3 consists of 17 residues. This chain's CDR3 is CASSSGVRGTFTDTQYF. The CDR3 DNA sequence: TGCGCCAGCAGCTCCGGGGTACGGGGAACGTTCACAGATACGCAGTATTTT.

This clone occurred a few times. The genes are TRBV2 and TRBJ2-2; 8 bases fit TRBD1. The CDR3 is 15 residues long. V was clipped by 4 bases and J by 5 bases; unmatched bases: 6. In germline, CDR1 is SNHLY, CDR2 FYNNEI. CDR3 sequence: CASSVQGATTGELFF. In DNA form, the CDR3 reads TGTGCCAGCAGTGTCCAGGGGGCCACTACCGGGGAGCTGTTTTTT.

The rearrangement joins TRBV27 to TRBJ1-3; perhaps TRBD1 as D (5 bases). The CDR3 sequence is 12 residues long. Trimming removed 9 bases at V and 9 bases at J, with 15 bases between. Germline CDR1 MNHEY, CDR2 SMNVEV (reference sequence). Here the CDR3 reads CASQGGRGTIYF. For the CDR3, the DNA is TGTGCCAGTCAGGGAGGCCGGGGCACCATATATTTT.

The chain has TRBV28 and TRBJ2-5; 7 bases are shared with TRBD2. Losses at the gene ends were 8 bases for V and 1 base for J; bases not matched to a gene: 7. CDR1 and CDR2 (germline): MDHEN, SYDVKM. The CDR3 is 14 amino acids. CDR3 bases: TGTGCCAGCTTAAGCGGGGCCCTCCAAGAGACCCAGTACTTC. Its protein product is CASLSGALQETQYF.

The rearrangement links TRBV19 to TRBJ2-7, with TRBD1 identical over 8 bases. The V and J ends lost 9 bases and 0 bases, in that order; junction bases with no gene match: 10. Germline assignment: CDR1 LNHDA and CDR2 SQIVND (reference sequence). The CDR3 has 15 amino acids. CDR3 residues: CASAKDRASSYEQYF. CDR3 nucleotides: TGTGCCAGCGCGAAGGACAGGGCCTCCTCCTACGAGCAGTACTTC.

CDR3 protein: CASSLGQGDGNTEAFF. CDR3 nucleotide sequence: TGTGCCAGCAGCTTGGGACAGGGGGATGGGAACACTGAAGCTTTCTTT. The chain is built from TRBV7-9 and TRBJ1-1; 11 nucleotides line up with TRBD1. Germline CDR1 and CDR2: SEHNR and FQNEAQ (reference sequence). CDR3 size: 16 residues. The trim removed 3 bases at V and 1 base at J, leaving 4 bases unmatched.

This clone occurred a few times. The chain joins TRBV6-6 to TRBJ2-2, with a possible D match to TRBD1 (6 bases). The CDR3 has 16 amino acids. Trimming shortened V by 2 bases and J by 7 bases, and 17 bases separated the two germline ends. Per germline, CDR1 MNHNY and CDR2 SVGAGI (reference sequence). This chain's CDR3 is CASSYRQGLVSGELFF. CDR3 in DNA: TGTGCCAGCAGTTACCGGCAGGGGCTCGTTAGCGGGGAGCTGTTTTTT.

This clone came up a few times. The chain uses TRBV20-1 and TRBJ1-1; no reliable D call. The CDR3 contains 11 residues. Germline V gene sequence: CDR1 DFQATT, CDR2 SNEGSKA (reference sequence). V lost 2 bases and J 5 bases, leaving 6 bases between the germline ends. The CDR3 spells CSARRVTEAFF. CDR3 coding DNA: TGCAGTGCTAGAAGAGTTACTGAAGCTTTCTTT.

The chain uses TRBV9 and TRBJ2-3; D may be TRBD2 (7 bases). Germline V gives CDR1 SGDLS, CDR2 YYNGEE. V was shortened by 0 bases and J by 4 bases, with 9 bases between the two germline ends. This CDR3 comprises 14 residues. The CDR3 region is CASSVAGGPDTQYF. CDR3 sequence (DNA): TGTGCCAGCAGCGTAGCGGGGGGCCCAGATACGCAGTATTTT.

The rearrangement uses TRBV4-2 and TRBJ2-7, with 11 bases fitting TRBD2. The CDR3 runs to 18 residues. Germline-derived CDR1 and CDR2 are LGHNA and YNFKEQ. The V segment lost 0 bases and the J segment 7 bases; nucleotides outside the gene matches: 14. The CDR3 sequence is CASSQDPLAGGRGVEQYF. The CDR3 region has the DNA TGTGCCAGCAGCCAAGACCCCCTAGCGGGAGGTAGGGGTGTGGAGCAGTACTTC.

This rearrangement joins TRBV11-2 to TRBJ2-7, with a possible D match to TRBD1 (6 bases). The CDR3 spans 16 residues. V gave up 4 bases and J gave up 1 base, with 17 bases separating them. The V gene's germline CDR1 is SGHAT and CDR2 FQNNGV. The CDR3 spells CASSSRGIRWSYEQYF. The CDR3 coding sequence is TGTGCCAGCAGCTCCAGGGGTATTAGGTGGTCCTACGAGCAGTACTTC. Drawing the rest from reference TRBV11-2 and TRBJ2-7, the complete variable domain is EAGVAQSPRYKIIEKRQSVAFWCNPISGHATLYWYQQILGQGPKLLIQFQNNGVVDDSQLPKDRFSAERLKGVDSTLKIQPAKLEDSAVYLCASSSRGIRWSYEQYFGPGTRLTVT.

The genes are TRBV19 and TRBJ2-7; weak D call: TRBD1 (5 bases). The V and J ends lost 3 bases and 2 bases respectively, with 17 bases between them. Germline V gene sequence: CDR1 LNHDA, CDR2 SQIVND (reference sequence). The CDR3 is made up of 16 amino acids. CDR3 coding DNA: TGTGCCAGTAGTATTAAGCTTCGAGCAGGGACCTACGAGCAGTACTTC. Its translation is CASSIKLRAGTYEQYF.

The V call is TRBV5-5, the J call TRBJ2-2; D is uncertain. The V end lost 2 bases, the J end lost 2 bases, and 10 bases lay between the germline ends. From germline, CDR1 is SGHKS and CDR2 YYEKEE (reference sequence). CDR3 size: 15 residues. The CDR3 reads CASSFPTTNTGELFF. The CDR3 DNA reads TGTGCCAGCAGCTTCCCAACAACCAACACCGGGGAGCTGTTTTTT.

The CDR3 here is CASSQDRGANTGELFF. CDR3 nucleotides: TGCGCCAGCAGCCAAGATAGGGGTGCGAACACCGGGGAGCTGTTTTTT. J is TRBJ2-2 and V is TRBV4-1, with D maybe TRBD1 (5 bases). Trimming shortened V by 0 bases and J by 0 bases, and 8 bases separated the two germline ends. The CDR3 covers 16 residues. Germline V gene sequence: CDR1 MGHRA, CDR2 YSYEKL.

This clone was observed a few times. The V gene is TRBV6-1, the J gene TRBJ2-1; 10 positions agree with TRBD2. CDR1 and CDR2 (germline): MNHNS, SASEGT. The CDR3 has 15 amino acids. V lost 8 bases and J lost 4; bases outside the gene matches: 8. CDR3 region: CASSLSSGGYNEQFF. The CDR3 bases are TGTGCCAGCTCCCTTTCTAGCGGGGGATACAATGAGCAGTTCTTC.

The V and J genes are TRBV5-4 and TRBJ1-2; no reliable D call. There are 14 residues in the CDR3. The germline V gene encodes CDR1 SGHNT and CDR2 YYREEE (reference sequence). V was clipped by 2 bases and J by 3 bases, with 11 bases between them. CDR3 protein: CASSFEVSDYGYTF. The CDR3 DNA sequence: TGTGCCAGCAGCTTCGAGGTCAGCGACTATGGCTACACCTTC.

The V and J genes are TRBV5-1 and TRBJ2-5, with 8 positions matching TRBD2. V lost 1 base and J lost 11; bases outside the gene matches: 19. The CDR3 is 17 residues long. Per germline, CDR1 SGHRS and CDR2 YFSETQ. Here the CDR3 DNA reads TGCGCCAGCAGCTTGAGCGGTCCTAGCGGGTTACAAGGGGAGCAGTACTTC. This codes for CASSLSGPSGLQGEQYF.